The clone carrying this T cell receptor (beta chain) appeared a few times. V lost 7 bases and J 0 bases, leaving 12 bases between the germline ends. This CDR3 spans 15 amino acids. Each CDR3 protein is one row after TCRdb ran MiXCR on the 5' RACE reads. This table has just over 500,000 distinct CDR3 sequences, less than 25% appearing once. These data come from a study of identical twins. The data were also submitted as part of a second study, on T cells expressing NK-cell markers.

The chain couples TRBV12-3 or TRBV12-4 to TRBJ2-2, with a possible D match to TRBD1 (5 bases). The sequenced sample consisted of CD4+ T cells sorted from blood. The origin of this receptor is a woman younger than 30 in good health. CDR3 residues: CASIQGITNTGELFF. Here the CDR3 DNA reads TGTGCCAGCATCCAGGGTATTACGAACACCGGGGAGCTGTTTTTT.